This T cell receptor beta chain was captured by sequencing in a study of T cell changes during pregnancy in multiple sclerosis. There are 16 residues in the CDR3. Per germline, CDR1 PRHDT and CDR2 FYEKMQ (reference sequence). V gave up 5 bases and J gave up 6 bases; unmatched junction bases: 9. TCRdb's table, derived via immunoSEQ multiplex PCR, lists solely in-frame clones and lacks some. The data show 85,000 to 90,000 clones, about 93% seen once. This clone appeared once. The starting material was peripheral blood, obtained after pregnancy. The rearrangement links TRBV13 to TRBJ2-1; 11 nucleotides line up with TRBD2. This sequence was found in a female donor in good health, enrolled as a control in a pregnancy study. CDR3 nucleotide sequence: TGTGCCAGCAGCGGCCCGGGACTAGCGGCCCCCAATGAGCAGTTCTTC. Residues: CASSGPGLAAPNEQFF. Filled out from reference TRBV13 and TRBJ2-1, the complete variable domain reads AAGVIQSPRHLIKEKRETATLKCYPIPRHDTVYWYQQGPGQDPQFLISFYEKMQSDKGSIPDRFSAQQFSDYHSELNMSSLELGDSALYFCASSGPGLAAPNEQFFGPGTRLTVL.